A selection of T cell receptor beta chains follows, all from one sample in a study of shared clonotypes between healthy human individuals. TCRdb keeps only in-frame clones here, not all; method: immunoSEQ multiplex PCR. The top ten clones hold roughly 0.34% of a sample with approximately 2,300,000 clones, around 93% of them seen once. The sequenced material came from naive CD4+ T cells from PBMCs. These receptors were collected from a man aged 18 to 30 in good health. Some clones in this sample may be carry-over from other donors' samples. The CDR3 runs from the conserved cysteine through the conserved F or W. A D gene is named only where the DNA matches it firmly. Size tells how often a clone was seen (once, few, many) or the class of an expanded clone, and some rows leave it out.

J gene: TRBJ2-1
clone size: once
V gene: TRBV6-1
D gene: NA
CDR3 DNA: TGTGCCAGCAGAACCGGGCCAAGCTCCTACAATGAGCAGTTCTTC
CDR3 protein: CASRTGPSSYNEQFF

J gene: TRBJ1-3
clone size: NA
V gene: TRBV7-9
D gene: NA
CDR3 DNA: TGTGCCAGCAGGAGGGATCAGAACACCATATATTTT
CDR3 protein: CASRRDQNTIYF

J gene: TRBJ1-2
clone size: once
V gene: TRBV14
D gene: TRBD1
CDR3 DNA: TGTGCCAGCAGCCAACAGGGGGCCCGGGAAAAGGGTGGCTACACCTTC
CDR3 protein: CASSQQGAREKGGYTF

J gene: TRBJ1-2
clone size: NA
V gene: TRBV6-5
D gene: TRBD1
CDR3 DNA: TGTGCCAGCAGACCGACAGGGAACTATGGCTACACCTTC
CDR3 protein: CASRPTGNYGYTF

J gene: TRBJ1-2
clone size: once
V gene: TRBV11-1
D gene: NA
CDR3 DNA: TGTGCCAGCAGCTTAGGGACGTCGGCCTATGGCTACACCTTC
CDR3 protein: CASSLGTSAYGYTF

J gene: TRBJ2-3
clone size: NA
V gene: TRBV25-1
D gene: NA
CDR3 DNA: TGTGCCAGCAGTGACCCCCCGCGGGATACGCAGTATTTT
CDR3 protein: CASSDPPRDTQYF

J gene: TRBJ2-1
clone size: NA
V gene: TRBV5-4
D gene: TRBD2
CDR3 DNA: TGTGCCAGCAGCTTGGTTTCTAGCGGGAGTTTGTATGAGCAGTTCTTC
CDR3 protein: CASSLVSSGSLYEQFF

J gene: TRBJ2-7
clone size: NA
V gene: TRBV2
D gene: NA
CDR3 DNA: TGTGCCAGCAGTACGGGTGGGGGGTTGCAGTACTTC
CDR3 protein: CASSTGGGLQYF

J gene: TRBJ2-7
clone size: NA
V gene: TRBV5-4
D gene: NA
CDR3 DNA: TGTGCCAGCAGCCCGTGGGCAGGGGACTACGAGCAGTACTTC
CDR3 protein: CASSPWAGDYEQYF

J gene: TRBJ2-4
clone size: NA
V gene: TRBV6-5
D gene: NA
CDR3 DNA: TGTGCCAGCAGCCTGGGGACCAAAAACATTCAGTACTTC
CDR3 protein: CASSLGTKNIQYF

J gene: TRBJ2-1
clone size: NA
V gene: TRBV10-3
D gene: NA
CDR3 DNA: TGTGCCATCAGCATGGGGGAGTACAGTGGAAATGAGCAGTTCTTC
CDR3 protein: CAISMGEYSGNEQFF

J gene: TRBJ2-7
clone size: once
V gene: TRBV7-8
D gene: NA
CDR3 DNA: TGTGCCAGCAGCCAAGGCTCCAACTCCTACGAGCAGTACTTC
CDR3 protein: CASSQGSNSYEQYF

J gene: TRBJ1-2
clone size: NA
V gene: TRBV7-8
D gene: TRBD1
CDR3 DNA: TGTGCCAGCAGCTTAGGACTCGGGACAGCCCAAGACTATGGCTACACCTTC
CDR3 protein: CASSLGLGTAQDYGYTF

J gene: TRBJ2-7
clone size: once
V gene: TRBV21-1
D gene: NA
CDR3 DNA: TGTGCCAGCAGCAAAAGGCGCGATCTTCGGACTCCTGCTACTAGCTCCTACGAGCAGTACTTC
CDR3 protein: CASSKRRDLRTPATSSYEQYF

J gene: TRBJ1-4
clone size: NA
V gene: TRBV5-1
D gene: TRBD1
CDR3 DNA: TGCGCCAGCAGCCCTTTTAGGACAGGGGTTAATGAAAAACTGTTTTTT
CDR3 protein: CASSPFRTGVNEKLFF

J gene: TRBJ1-5
clone size: NA
V gene: TRBV6-5
D gene: NA
CDR3 DNA: TGTGCCAGCAGGGATAATTATAGCAATCAGCCCCAGCATTTT
CDR3 protein: CASRDNYSNQPQHF

J gene: TRBJ1-4
clone size: NA
V gene: TRBV7-2
D gene: NA
CDR3 DNA: TGTGCCAGCAGCCCCGGGGCTAATGAAAAACTGTTTTTT
CDR3 protein: CASSPGANEKLFF

J gene: TRBJ2-6
clone size: NA
V gene: TRBV18
D gene: NA
CDR3 DNA: TGTGCCAGCTCACCTTCGCCGGGGGTAACTGGGGCCAACGTCCTGACTTTC
CDR3 protein: CASSPSPGVTGANVLTF

J gene: TRBJ1-2
clone size: NA
V gene: TRBV6-1
D gene: NA
CDR3 DNA: TGTGCCAGCAGGGTAAACGGCGGGGGTGGCTACACCTTC
CDR3 protein: CASRVNGGGGYTF

J gene: TRBJ2-7
clone size: NA
V gene: TRBV5-4
D gene: TRBD2
CDR3 DNA: TGTGCCAGCACCCAGCGGGGCGGGTCCTCCTACGAGCAGTACTTC
CDR3 protein: CASTQRGGSSYEQYF

J gene: TRBJ2-3
clone size: NA
V gene: TRBV7-9
D gene: NA
CDR3 DNA: TGTGCCAGCAGCTTGGGGACTTCTGCAGATACGCAGTATTTT
CDR3 protein: CASSLGTSADTQYF

J gene: TRBJ2-3
clone size: NA
V gene: TRBV18
D gene: NA
CDR3 DNA: TGTGCCAGCTCACCTGGGACCAGCAACACAGATACGCAGTATTTT
CDR3 protein: CASSPGTSNTDTQYF